This T cell receptor beta chain originates from a study of response to subunit inactivated influenza vaccine. Study findings and constraints: The authors suggested that every seasonal influenza vaccination recruits few new T cells.

About this clonotype itself: Its antigen is unidentified.

The CDR3 consists of 13 residues. The V gene lost 4 bases and the J gene lost 5 bases, with 12 bases spanning the gap. The germline CDR1 and CDR2 sequences are MDHEN and SYDVKM. TCRdb itself ran the RT-PCR reads through MiXCR, one entry per CDR3 protein. In the table there are more than 450,000 distinct CDR3 sequences, approximately 12% of which are singletons. This sequence was found in a middle-aged man who received an inactivated influenza vaccine. The rearrangement joins TRBV28 to TRBJ2-7, with D perhaps TRBD2 (5 bases). Sequences were derived from PBMCs from blood, sampled on the day of vaccination. In DNA form, the CDR3 reads TGTGCCAGCAGTTATACGGGGTCCCACGAGCAGTACTTC. Translating gives CASSYTGSHEQYF.